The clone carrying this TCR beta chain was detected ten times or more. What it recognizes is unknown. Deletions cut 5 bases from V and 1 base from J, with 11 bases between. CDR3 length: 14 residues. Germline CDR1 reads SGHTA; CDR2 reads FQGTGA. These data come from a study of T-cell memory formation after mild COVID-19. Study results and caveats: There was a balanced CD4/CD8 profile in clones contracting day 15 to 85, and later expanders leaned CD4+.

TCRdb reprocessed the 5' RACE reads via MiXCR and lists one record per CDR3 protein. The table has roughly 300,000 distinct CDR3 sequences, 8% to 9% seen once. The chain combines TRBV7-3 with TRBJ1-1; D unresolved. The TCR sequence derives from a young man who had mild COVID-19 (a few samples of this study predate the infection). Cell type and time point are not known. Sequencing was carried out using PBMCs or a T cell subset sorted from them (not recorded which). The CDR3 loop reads CASSPQSTNTEAFF. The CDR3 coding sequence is TGTGCCAGCAGCCCGCAATCTACGAACACTGAAGCTTTCTTT.